What follows are 12 T cell receptor beta chains derived from one specimen sequenced in a study of cytomegalovirus exposure and HLA in healthy donors. TCRdb keeps only in-frame clones here, not all; method: immunoSEQ multiplex PCR. Of 150,000 to 200,000 clones detected, roughly nine tenths appear once; the ten largest clones hold 3.5% to 4.5%. Sequencing input: PBMCs. These receptors all stem from a man aged 18 to 30 in good health and CMV-seropositive.

The chain joins TRBV11-2 to TRBJ2-7; 8 bases align to TRBD1. The V gene's germline CDR1 is SGHAT and CDR2 FQNNGV. The CDR3 is 16 amino acids. Trimming cost V 0 bases and J 0 bases; bases outside gene matches: 4. CDR3 amino acids: CASSLEQGVFSYEQYF. CDR3 nucleotide sequence: TGTGCCAGCAGCTTAGAACAGGGGGTCTTCTCCTACGAGCAGTACTTC.

J is TRBJ2-7 and V is TRBV5-1; 7 positions match TRBD1. The J segment lost 5 bases and the V segment lost 4 bases, leaving 3 bases of the junction unmatched. Germline CDR1 SGHRS, CDR2 YFSETQ. The CDR3 contains 12 residues. The chain's CDR3 is CASSQGGNEQYF. The CDR3 DNA sequence: TGCGCCAGCAGCCAAGGGGGCAACGAGCAGTACTTC.

This rearrangement joins TRBV6-5 to TRBJ2-5; tentatively, D is TRBD1 (6 bases). This CDR3 has 12 amino acids. Germline lookup yields CDR1 MNHEY and CDR2 SVGAGI. V lost 8 bases and J 5 bases, leaving 12 bases between the germline ends. The CDR3 is CASADRRETQYF. Here the CDR3 DNA reads TGTGCCAGCGCAGACAGGAGGGAGACCCAGTACTTC.

The chain links TRBV19 to TRBJ2-1, with 8 bases fitting TRBD2. V lost 5 bases and J lost 7; bases outside the gene matches: 7. CDR3 length: 14 amino acids. Germline CDR1 reads LNHDA; CDR2 reads SQIVND (reference sequence). The CDR3 spells CASSWSGRTNEQFF. The CDR3 DNA sequence: TGTGCCAGTAGTTGGAGCGGGAGAACTAATGAGCAGTTCTTC.

The CDR3 loop is CASESRTSGNYEQYF. DNA of the CDR3: TGTGCCAGCGAAAGTCGGACTAGCGGTAACTACGAGCAGTACTTC. The chain links TRBV2 to TRBJ2-7, with 10 positions matching TRBD2. The CDR3 is made up of 15 amino acids. The V segment lost 8 bases and the J segment 3 bases; nucleotides outside the gene matches: 10. Germline CDR1 is SNHLY and CDR2 is FYNNEI.

The chain is built from TRBV5-1 and TRBJ2-2; 14 nucleotides align to TRBD2. Germline values: CDR1 SGHRS, CDR2 YFSETQ. The V and J ends lost 4 bases and 6 bases, in that order; junction bases with no gene match: 11. The CDR3 is made up of 18 amino acids. CDR3 nucleotides: TGCGCCAGCAGCCCGACGCCCGGGACTAGCGGGAGTTCCGGGGAGCTGTTTTTT. Translated: CASSPTPGTSGSSGELFF.

The V gene is TRBV6-5, the J gene TRBJ2-1; 8 bases line up with TRBD1. The CDR3 loop spans 15 amino acids. The germline V gene encodes CDR1 MNHEY and CDR2 SVGAGI. Trimming cost V 6 bases and J 1 base; bases outside gene matches: 5. Here the CDR3 reads CASSATGGSYNEQFF. The CDR3 coding sequence is TGTGCCAGCAGCGCCACAGGGGGTTCCTACAATGAGCAGTTCTTC.

The count of this clone is one. The chain recombines TRBV6-1 with TRBJ2-1; D gene ambiguous. Trimming cost V 2 bases and J 0 bases, with 8 bases left between them. The CDR3 spans 15 residues. CDR1 and CDR2 from the germline V gene are MNHNS and SASEGT. CDR3 sequence reads: CASSEHASSYNEQFF. The CDR3 nucleotides are TGTGCCAGCAGTGAACATGCTAGCTCCTACAATGAGCAGTTCTTC.

The genes are TRBV2 and TRBJ2-2, with D perhaps matching TRBD1 (6 bases). The V gene lost 6 bases and the J gene lost 4 bases, with 9 bases spanning the gap. Per the germline V gene, CDR1 is SNHLY and CDR2 is FYNNEI. The CDR3 consists of 13 residues. CDR3 sequence: CASSNRVTGELFF. The CDR3 DNA reads TGTGCCAGCAGCAACAGGGTCACCGGGGAGCTGTTTTTT. The whole variable domain, filled in from reference TRBV2 and TRBJ2-2, reads EPEVTQTPSHQVTQMGQEVILRCVPISNHLYFYWYRQILGQKVEFLVSFYNNEISEKSEIFDDQFSVERPDGSNFTLKIRSTKLEDSAMYFCASSNRVTGELFFGEGSRLTVL.

The chain joins TRBV28 to TRBJ2-1, with 12 bases identical to TRBD2. The CDR3 length is 14 residues. V dropped 6 bases and J dropped 8; count of bases not matched to a gene: 5. Germline V gene lookup returns CDR1 MDHEN and CDR2 SYDVKM. The CDR3 bases are TGTGCCAGCAGATGGACTAGCGGGAACTATGAGCAGTTCTTC. Translation: CASRWTSGNYEQFF.

The CDR3 loop reads CASRPGTEYNEQFF. In nucleotides, the CDR3 is TGTGCCAGCAGGCCCGGGACAGAATACAATGAGCAGTTCTTC. This chain links TRBV5-4 with TRBJ2-1; 7 nucleotides match TRBD1. V lost 5 bases and J lost 4; bases outside the gene matches: 6. This CDR3 has 14 residues. CDR1 and CDR2 from the germline V gene are SGHNT and YYREEE (reference sequence).

This chain uses TRBV7-9 with TRBJ1-4; D call uncertain. This CDR3 contains 13 residues. Trimming removed 1 base from V and 8 bases from J, with 8 bases in between. CDR1 is SEHNR and CDR2 is FQNEAQ in the germline V gene (reference sequence). The CDR3 DNA sequence: TGTGCCAGCAGCTTAGGGCATAGCGAAAAACTGTTTTTT. Translation: CASSLGHSEKLFF.